The 7 T cell receptor beta chains below come from one sample, sequenced in a study of identical twins. MiXCR was run by TCRdb on the 5' RACE reads, yielding one entry per CDR3 protein. The sample carries 1.5 million to 2 million distinct CDR3 sequences, around a third recorded once. The sequenced material came from cord blood. The origin of the receptors is a newborn girl in good health.

With respect to this clonotype: Compared with germline, one end of the junction differs, possibly owing to a read error. This chain uses TRBV27 with TRBJ1-6; 7 nucleotides align to TRBD1. CDR1 is MNHEY, CDR2 SMNVEV, per germline (reference sequence). The CDR3 spans 16 residues. CDR3 residues: CDSSHGGGSVNSPLHF. The CDR3 DNA sequence: TGTGACAGCAGTCACGGAGGGGGCTCGGTTAATTCACCCCTCCACTTT.

CDR3 DNA: TGTGCCAGCAGTGTTGGACAGGGGTCGAGTCAGCCCCAGCATTTT. Its translation: CASSVGQGSSQPQHF. The rearrangement uses TRBV6-1 and TRBJ1-5; 9 nucleotides agree with TRBD1. V lost 4 bases and J lost 6; bases outside the gene matches: 7. The CDR3 extends over 15 amino acids. CDR1 is MNHNS and CDR2 is SASEGT in the germline V gene.

In its sample, this clonotype was seen a few times. The chain uses TRBV19 and TRBJ2-1, with D possibly being TRBD1 or TRBD2 (5 bases each). The CDR3 covers 15 residues. CDR1 LNHDA and CDR2 SQIVND come from the germline V gene (reference sequence). V was cut by 6 bases and J by 5 bases, with 17 bases left in between. CDR3 in amino acids: CASRYWGRGHNEQFF. The CDR3 coding sequence is TGTGCCAGTAGATATTGGGGTCGGGGACACAATGAGCAGTTCTTC.

The chain couples TRBV20-1 to TRBJ2-7; the D is unclear. Trimming left V 0 bases short and J 2 bases short, with 8 bases between. Germline assignment: CDR1 DFQATT and CDR2 SNEGSKA (reference sequence). This CDR3 is built from 13 residues. The chain's CDR3 is CSARDWEAYEQYF. CDR3 sequence (DNA): TGCAGTGCTAGAGATTGGGAAGCCTACGAGCAGTACTTC.

The chain uses TRBV20-1 and TRBJ2-4; D perhaps matches TRBD1 (7 bases). The tail of the sequence fits TRBJ2-7 better, so the J call may be wrong. Germline assignment: CDR1 DFQATT and CDR2 SNEGSKA (reference sequence). There are 15 residues in the CDR3. The CDR3 DNA follows: TGCAGTGCTACCTCCCCGCCAGGGGGGACCTACGAGCAGTACTTC. Translation gives CSATSPPGGTYEQYF.

This clonotype was recorded a few times. The chain is built from TRBV20-1 and TRBJ1-4; 7 bases fit TRBD1. The CDR3 contains 14 residues. The germline gives CDR1 DFQATT, CDR2 SNEGSKA (reference sequence). V gave up 4 bases and J gave up 6 bases; unmatched junction bases: 8. The CDR3 nucleotides are TGCAGTGCTACCCAGGGGGATCGTTATGAAAAACTGTTTTTT. It translates to CSATQGDRYEKLFF.

To note about this clonotype: Its ends do not fully match the called genes, so a read error is possible. V gene TRBV20-1 combines with J gene TRBJ2-7; 8 bases line up with TRBD2. The length of the CDR3 is 13 residues. Per germline, CDR1 DFQATT and CDR2 SNEGSKA (reference sequence). This CDR3 reads CSARAGAIYGQYF. CDR3 in DNA: TGCAGTGCGAGAGCGGGAGCCATCTACGGGCAGTACTTC.